Listed below are T cell receptor beta chains from one sample, sequenced in a study of T-cell memory formation after mild COVID-19. TCRdb reanalysed the 5' RACE reads using MiXCR and keeps one entry per CDR3 protein. The table lists about 110,000 distinct CDR3 sequences, 15% to 20% of them singletons. Sequenced: PBMCs or a T cell subset sorted from them (not recorded which). These receptor sequences come from a man aged 18 to 35 who had mild COVID-19 (a few samples of this study predate the infection). Cell type and time point are not known. CDR3s include the opening cysteine and the closing phenylalanine or tryptophan. Each record gives: J gene, V gene, CDR3 protein.

TRBJ2-2 | TRBV11-2 | CASSSTTGFTGELFF
TRBJ1-6 | TRBV4-2 | CASSQEHRAGSPLHF
TRBJ1-6 | TRBV30 | CAWAVGSPLHF
TRBJ1-1 | TRBV3-1 | CASSQVPREAEAFF
TRBJ2-3 | TRBV5-1 | CASSLASAGGTDTQYF
TRBJ2-7 | TRBV9 | CASSVEPRSEEQYF
TRBJ2-3 | TRBV7-3 | CASSSLARSTDTQYF
TRBJ2-1 | TRBV6-2/TRBV6-3 | CASVRGGRNEQFF
TRBJ2-7 | TRBV7-9 | CASSHPGLAGGLSYEQYF
TRBJ1-3 | TRBV5-5 | CASSHLQKQGNTIYF
TRBJ1-1 | TRBV20-1 | CSARPRGNTEAFF
TRBJ1-2 | TRBV21-1 | CASSKVEGARSGYTF
TRBJ2-1 | TRBV19 | CASSTYSSYNEQFF
TRBJ2-3 | TRBV7-9 | CASSFSTSGGTDTQYF
TRBJ2-3 | TRBV7-3 | CASSFQEADTQYF
TRBJ2-3 | TRBV4-1 | CASSQETEHTDTQYF
TRBJ2-7 | TRBV7-9 | CASSLGTGPRYEQYF
TRBJ2-4 | TRBV5-1 | CASSLPDRGKNIQYF
TRBJ1-2 | TRBV27 | CASSGTDRRHGYTF
TRBJ2-1 | TRBV12-3/TRBV12-4 | CASSSSVNEQFF
TRBJ2-3 | TRBV3-1 | CASSQEVLGAGDTQYF
TRBJ1-2 | TRBV4-3 | CASSQDVLEGRNGYTF
TRBJ2-5 | TRBV5-1 | CASSRGTVQETQYF
TRBJ2-3 | TRBV18 | CASSKANQRAGDTQYF
TRBJ1-4 | TRBV12-3/TRBV12-4 | CASSLAGLEKLFF
TRBJ2-1 | TRBV5-1 | CASSLAGGPWNEQFF
TRBJ2-5 | TRBV7-3 | CASSLMGWQGETQYF
TRBJ2-7 | TRBV7-3 | CASSIQGQVSEQYF
TRBJ1-1 | TRBV7-3 | CASSFSDGNTEAFF
TRBJ1-1 | TRBV30 | CACTPRGAPRSEAFF
TRBJ2-6 | TRBV5-1 | CASSLAFGANVLTF
TRBJ1-3 | TRBV25-1 | CASSEWPGGNTIYF
TRBJ2-2 | TRBV5-1 | CASGEGSSNTGELFF
TRBJ2-2 | TRBV11-2 | CASSLATNTGELFF
TRBJ2-2 | TRBV6-2/TRBV6-3 | CASSRDTGELFF
TRBJ2-1 | TRBV7-9 | CASSPNRVSYNEQFF
TRBJ2-1 | TRBV5-1 | CASSLARLAGDLQFF
TRBJ2-4 | TRBV9 | CASSPSDEGRGGDIQYF
TRBJ2-1 | TRBV6-1 | CASDSNLRIYNEQFF
TRBJ1-1 | TRBV7-2 | CASSSTGTVNTEAFF
TRBJ2-5 | TRBV25-1 | CASSGAGHLTWYF
TRBJ2-3 | TRBV12-3/TRBV12-4 | CASRTGTGKPDTQYF
TRBJ2-3 | TRBV6-2/TRBV6-3 | CASSTNTDTQYF
TRBJ2-7 | TRBV18 | CASSPGPAYEQYF
TRBJ2-2 | TRBV20-1 | CSARGPSGGAGTGELFF
TRBJ2-1 | TRBV6-2/TRBV6-3 | CASSLSGTSGGLYNEQFF
TRBJ1-2 | TRBV6-1 | CASKGGNYGYTF
TRBJ2-3 | TRBV4-1 | CASSQEARPNTDTQYF